The 18 T cell receptor beta chains given below trace back to one sample, sequenced in a study of blood T cell repertoires in COVID-19. Profiling relied on immunoSEQ multiplex PCR, and the TCRdb table lists in-frame clones only, not all of them. The sample consists of 300,000 to 400,000 clones, 88% of them appearing once. Sequenced input: peripheral blood. The receptor set was obtained from a woman between 65 and 79 years old with COVID-19, enrolled during active disease.

The rearrangement uses TRBV7-2 and TRBJ1-1; D gene uncertain. Germline CDR1 and CDR2: SGHTA and FQGNSA. The V end was cut by 3 bases, the J end by 3 bases, with 11 bases between. The CDR3 has 14 residues. The CDR3 here is CASSFSHSDTEAFF. As DNA, the CDR3 is TGTGCCAGCAGCTTTTCCCATTCGGACACTGAAGCTTTCTTT.

A note on this clone: Compared with germline, one end of the junction differs, possibly owing to a read error. The chain carries TRBV10-1 and TRBJ1-5; D ambiguous. The CDR3 extends over 12 amino acids. From germline, CDR1 is WNHNN and CDR2 SYGVQD (reference sequence). As DNA, the CDR3 is TGCGCCAGCAATGAGGAGGATCAGCCCCAGCATTTT. Translated: CASNEEDQPQHF.

V usage is TRBV7-2 and J usage is TRBJ2-2, with 8 bases identical to TRBD1. The germline V gene has CDR1 SGHTA and CDR2 FQGNSA. After removal of 5 bases from V and 2 bases from J, the junction contained 4 bases not matched to a gene. This CDR3 contains 15 residues. The CDR3 protein is CASSQGQGNTGELFF. The CDR3 DNA is TGTGCCAGCAGCCAAGGACAGGGAAACACCGGGGAGCTGTTTTTT.

This sequence joins TRBV5-1 and TRBJ2-1, with 9 bases fitting TRBD1. The CDR3 has 15 residues. V was clipped by 5 bases and J by 0 bases; unmatched bases: 3. In germline, CDR1 is SGHRS, CDR2 YFSETQ. CDR3 in DNA: TGCGCCAGCAGTCGGACAGGGGACTCCTACAATGAGCAGTTCTTC. This encodes CASSRTGDSYNEQFF. Supplemented by reference TRBV5-1 and TRBJ2-1, the full variable domain reads KAGVTQTPRYLIKTRGQQVTLSCSPISGHRSVSWYQQTPGQGLQFLFEYFSETQRNKGNFPGRFSGRQFSNSRSEMNVSTLELGDSALYLCASSRTGDSYNEQFFGPGTRLTVL.

This chain links TRBV30 with TRBJ1-3; 8 nucleotides line up with TRBD1. Germline-derived CDR1 and CDR2 are GTSNPN and SVGIG (reference sequence). The CDR3 is 15 amino acids. V was clipped by 6 bases and J by 0 bases; unmatched bases: 7. For the CDR3, the DNA is TGTGCCTGCCTGGACAGGGCCCGCTCTGGAAACACCATATATTTT. Protein: CACLDRARSGNTIYF.

V usage is TRBV7-8 and J usage is TRBJ1-1, with 7 bases aligning to TRBD1. This CDR3 spans 13 amino acids. J was trimmed by 5 bases and V by 5 bases; bases with no gene match: 5. Germline values: CDR1 SGHVS, CDR2 FQNEAQ. DNA of the CDR3: TGTGCCAGCAGCCTACGACAGGGAACTGAAGCTTTCTTT. It codes for CASSLRQGTEAFF.

This rearrangement joins TRBV6-5 to TRBJ1-2, with 9 bases fitting TRBD1. J gave up 8 bases and V 6 bases, and 13 bases lay outside the gene matches. The V gene's germline CDR1 is MNHEY and CDR2 SVGAGI. CDR3 size: 15 residues. Here the CDR3 reads CASSPDRGVGLGYTF. Here the CDR3 DNA reads TGTGCCAGCAGCCCGGACAGGGGCGTGGGATTGGGCTACACCTTC.

The chain joins TRBV4-1 to TRBJ1-5; 7 nucleotides align to TRBD1. Unmatched junction bases numbered 13, after V lost 3 bases and J lost 5 bases. CDR3 length: 17 residues. From germline, CDR1 is MGHRA and CDR2 YSYEKL. CDR3 sequence reads: CASSHHQRIDRDQPQHF. The CDR3 DNA reads as TGCGCCAGCAGCCACCACCAACGAATCGACAGGGATCAGCCCCAGCATTTT.

Only one count was recorded for this clone. The CDR3 protein is CASSESRTSGGARYTDTQYF. The CDR3 DNA is TGCGCCAGCAGTGAGTCGAGGACTAGCGGGGGGGCGAGATACACAGATACGCAGTATTTT. V gene TRBV10-2 combines with J gene TRBJ2-3; 15 nucleotides line up with TRBD2. J was trimmed by 2 bases and V by 0 bases; bases with no gene match: 9. The CDR3 loop spans 20 amino acids. Germline V CDR1 and CDR2: WSHSY, SAAADI.

This clone was picked up a small number of times. The CDR3 DNA reads as TGTGCCAGCAGTTTAATTGGGGGACTTGAAGCTTTCTTT. This sequence encodes CASSLIGGLEAFF. The chain couples TRBV28 to TRBJ1-1; tentative D call: TRBD1 (5 bases). Trimming pared 2 bases from V and 7 bases from J, leaving 11 bases between. From germline, CDR1 is MDHEN and CDR2 SYDVKM. This CDR3 region has 13 residues.

The rearrangement uses TRBV24-1 and TRBJ2-7; 7 nucleotides agree with TRBD2. Germline CDR1 reads KGHDR; CDR2 reads SFDVKD. The CDR3 is 14 amino acids. V trimming: 2 bases; J trimming: 5 bases; junction bases outside the gene matches: 5. CDR3 in amino acids: CATSDSVLANEQYF. CDR3 nucleotide sequence: TGTGCCACCAGTGATTCCGTACTAGCGAACGAGCAGTACTTC.

The chain couples TRBV6-2 or TRBV6-3 to TRBJ2-1; no firm D call. Trimming pared 4 bases from V and 0 bases from J, leaving 13 bases between. The germline V gene has CDR1 MNHEY and CDR2 SVGEGT. This CDR3 contains 16 residues. CDR3: CASSLHTLSSYNEQFF. In DNA form, the CDR3 reads TGTGCCAGCAGTTTACACACCTTAAGCTCCTACAATGAGCAGTTCTTC.

The chain joins TRBV5-1 to TRBJ1-6, with D possibly being TRBD1 (6 bases). CDR3 length: 17 amino acids. Trimming stripped 0 bases from V and 7 bases from J, with 17 bases between. The V gene's germline CDR1 is SGHRS and CDR2 YFSETQ. CDR3 in amino acids: CASSLATGSPGNSPLHF. The CDR3 DNA reads TGCGCCAGCAGCTTGGCCACAGGGAGCCCAGGGAATTCACCCCTCCACTTT.

The rearrangement joins TRBV11-3 to TRBJ1-1; maybe TRBD1 (6 bases). V lost 4 bases, J lost 4 bases, and 10 bases lay in between. Germline values: CDR1 SGHNT, CDR2 YENEEA. The CDR3 consists of 13 residues. The CDR3 reads CASSSLGATEAFF. In DNA form, the CDR3 reads TGTGCCAGCAGCTCCTTGGGGGCCACTGAAGCTTTCTTT.

J is TRBJ2-3 and V is TRBV18; TRBD2 matches 14 bases. Germline lookup yields CDR1 KGHSH and CDR2 LQKENI. The V segment lost 3 bases and the J segment 2 bases; nucleotides outside the gene matches: 1. The CDR3 runs to 16 residues. The CDR3 sequence is CASSPGLAGVTDTQYF. CDR3 in DNA: TGTGCCAGCTCACCGGGACTAGCGGGGGTCACAGATACGCAGTATTTT. Based on the CDR3 plus reference TRBV18 and TRBJ2-3, the full variable domain is NAGVMQNPRHLVRRRGQEARLRCSPMKGHSHVYWYRQLPEEGLKFMVYLQKENIIDESGMPKERFSAEFPKEGPSILRIQQVVRGDSAAYFCASSPGLAGVTDTQYFGPGTRLTVL.

The chain recombines TRBV9 with TRBJ1-2; no firm D call. Between the trimmed V and J ends, which lost 3 bases and 2 bases, there was a span of 5 bases. Germline CDR1 and CDR2: SGDLS and YYNGEE. The CDR3 contains 12 residues. The CDR3 bases are TGTGCCAGCAGCGCGGAGAACTATGGCTACACCTTC. This encodes CASSAENYGYTF.

V gene TRBV28 combines with J gene TRBJ1-2; D is unclear. The CDR3 runs 17 residues. The V end was cut by 5 bases, the J end by 0 bases, with 19 bases between. The germline V gene encodes CDR1 MDHEN and CDR2 SYDVKM. CDR3: CASSPLDRGRANYGYTF. CDR3 sequence (DNA): TGTGCCAGCAGTCCCTTAGATAGAGGTAGAGCTAACTATGGCTACACCTTC.

The chain combines TRBV4-2 with TRBJ2-7; TRBD2 aligns across 11 bases. The V and J ends lost 1 base and 0 bases, in that order; junction bases with no gene match: 17. This CDR3 is built from 21 residues. The germline gives CDR1 LGHNA, CDR2 YNFKEQ. CDR3 residues: CASSQGGLGASGGLSSYEQYF. The CDR3 coding sequence is TGTGCCAGCAGCCAAGGGGGCCTCGGGGCTAGCGGGGGGTTGAGCTCCTACGAGCAGTACTTC.